This T cell receptor beta chain was captured in a study of control samples from healthy donors and cancer patients. TCRdb keeps only in-frame clones here, not all; method: immunoSEQ multiplex PCR. The sample shows roughly 170,000 clones, just under 95% of them seen only once. Germline assignment: CDR1 SGHTS and CDR2 YDEGEE. This CDR3 is 15 amino acids long. Deletions cut 4 bases from V and 1 base from J, with 15 bases between. The sequenced sample was blood. The source is a man aged 18 to 29 in good health. V usage is TRBV5-8 and J usage is TRBJ2-7, with D unresolved. CDR3 sequence reads: CASSPRAILSYEQYF. CDR3 bases: TGTGCCAGCAGCCCACGAGCGATTCTTTCCTACGAGCAGTACTTC.